This TCR beta chain appears in the sequencing data of a study of shared clonotypes between healthy human individuals. Study-level results: Memory subsets had estimated richness that was generally smaller than that of naive subsets.

The ends lost 1 base at V and 2 bases at J; junction bases unmatched: 6. Germline V gene lookup returns CDR1 SGHTA and CDR2 FQGNSA. This CDR3 has 16 amino acids. Data came from immunoSEQ multiplex PCR; TCRdb stores just in-frame clones and leaves some out. The sample lists about 1 million clones, 60% to 80% occurring once. A remark on this clone: The target antigen is unknown.

The sequenced sample was memory CD4+ T cells sorted from blood. Subset specified: CD45RA-negative fraction. The chain is built from TRBV7-2 and TRBJ2-7; 9 nucleotides agree with TRBD1. The receptor was isolated from a young man in good health. The DNA for the CDR3 is TGTGCCAGCAGCTTAGGGGGGACAGGGACTACCTACGAGCAGTACTTC. Encoded protein: CASSLGGTGTTYEQYF. The entire variable domain, with the rest obtained from reference TRBV7-2 and TRBJ2-7, is as follows: GAGVSQSPSNKVTEKGKDVELRCDPISGHTALYWYRQSLGQGLEFLIYFQGNSAPDKSGLPSDRFSAERTGGSVSTLTIQRTQQEDSAVYLCASSLGGTGTTYEQYFGPGTRLTVT.